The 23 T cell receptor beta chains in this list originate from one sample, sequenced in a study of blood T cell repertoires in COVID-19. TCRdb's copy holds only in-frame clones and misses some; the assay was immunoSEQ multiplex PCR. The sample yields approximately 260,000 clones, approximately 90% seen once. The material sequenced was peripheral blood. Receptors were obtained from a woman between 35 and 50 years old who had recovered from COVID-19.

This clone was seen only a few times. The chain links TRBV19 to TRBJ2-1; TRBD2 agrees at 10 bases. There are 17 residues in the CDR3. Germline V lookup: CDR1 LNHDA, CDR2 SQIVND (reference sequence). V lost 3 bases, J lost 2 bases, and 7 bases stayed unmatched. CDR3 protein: CASSILSGRMTYNEQFF. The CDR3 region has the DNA TGTGCCAGTAGTATCCTTAGCGGGAGGATGACCTACAATGAGCAGTTCTTC.

The CDR3 sequence: CASSPWRDRGNTIYF. The CDR3 DNA sequence: TGTGCCAGCTCACCGTGGAGGGACAGGGGAAACACCATATATTTT. The rearrangement uses TRBV18 and TRBJ1-3, with TRBD1 identical over 8 bases. Germline V gene data show CDR1 as KGHSH and CDR2 as LQKENI. This CDR3 comprises 15 residues. V shed 3 bases, J shed 4 bases, and the junction held 5 bases outside the gene matches. Drawing the rest from reference TRBV18 and TRBJ1-3, the complete variable domain is NAGVMQNPRHLVRRRGQEARLRCSPMKGHSHVYWYRQLPEEGLKFMVYLQKENIIDESGMPKERFSAEFPKEGPSILRIQQVVRGDSAAYFCASSPWRDRGNTIYFGEGSWLTVV.

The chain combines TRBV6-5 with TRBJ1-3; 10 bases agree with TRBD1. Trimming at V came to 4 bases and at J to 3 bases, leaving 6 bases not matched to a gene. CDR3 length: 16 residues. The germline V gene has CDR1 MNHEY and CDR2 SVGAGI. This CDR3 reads CASSFRGQGGGNTIYF. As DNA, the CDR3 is TGTGCCAGCAGTTTCCGCGGACAGGGGGGTGGAAACACCATATATTTT.

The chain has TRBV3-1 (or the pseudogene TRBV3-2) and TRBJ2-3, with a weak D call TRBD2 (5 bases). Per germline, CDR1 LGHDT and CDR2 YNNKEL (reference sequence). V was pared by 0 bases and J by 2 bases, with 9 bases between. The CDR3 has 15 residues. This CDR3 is CASSQEQRNTDTQYF. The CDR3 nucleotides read TGTGCCAGCAGCCAAGAACAGCGGAACACAGATACGCAGTATTTT.

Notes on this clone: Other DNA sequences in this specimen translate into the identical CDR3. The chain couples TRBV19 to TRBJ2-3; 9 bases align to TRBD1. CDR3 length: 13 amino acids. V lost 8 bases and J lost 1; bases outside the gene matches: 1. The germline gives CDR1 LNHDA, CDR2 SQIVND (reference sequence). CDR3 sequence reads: CASRDRGTDTQYF. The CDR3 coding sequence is TGTGCCAGTCGGGACAGGGGCACAGATACGCAGTATTTT.

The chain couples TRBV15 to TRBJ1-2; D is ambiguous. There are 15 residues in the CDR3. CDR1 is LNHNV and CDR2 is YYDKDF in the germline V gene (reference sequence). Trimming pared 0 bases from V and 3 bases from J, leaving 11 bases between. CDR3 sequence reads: CATSREGRVDYGYTF. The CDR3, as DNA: TGTGCCACCAGCAGAGAGGGTCGGGTAGACTATGGCTACACCTTC.

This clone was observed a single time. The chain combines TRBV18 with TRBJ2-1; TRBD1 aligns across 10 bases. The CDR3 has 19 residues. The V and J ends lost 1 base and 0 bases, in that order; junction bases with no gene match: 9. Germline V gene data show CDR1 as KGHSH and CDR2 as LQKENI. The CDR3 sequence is CASSPLPTGGPSSYNEQFF. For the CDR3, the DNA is TGTGCCAGCTCACCACTTCCGACAGGGGGCCCGAGCTCCTACAATGAGCAGTTCTTC.

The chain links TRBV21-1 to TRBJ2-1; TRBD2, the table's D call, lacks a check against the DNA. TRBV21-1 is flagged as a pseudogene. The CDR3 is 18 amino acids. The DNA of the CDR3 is TGTGCCAGCAGCAAGCAAAGGGGGGCGGACGGGAGGCAGTGTGAGCAGTTCTTC. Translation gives CASSKQRGADGRQCEQFF.

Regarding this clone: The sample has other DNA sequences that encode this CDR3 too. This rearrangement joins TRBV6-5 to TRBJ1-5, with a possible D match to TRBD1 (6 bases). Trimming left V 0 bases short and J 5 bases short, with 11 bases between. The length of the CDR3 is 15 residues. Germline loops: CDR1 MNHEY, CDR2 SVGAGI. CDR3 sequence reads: CASSYSNRADQPQHF. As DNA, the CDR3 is TGTGCCAGCAGTTACTCCAACAGGGCGGATCAGCCCCAGCATTTT.

The CDR3: CASSQDWGRDYGYTF. The CDR3 DNA reads as TGTGCCAGCAGCCAAGATTGGGGCAGGGACTATGGCTACACCTTC. The V and J genes are TRBV14 and TRBJ1-2; D is possibly TRBD1 (5 bases). This CDR3 has 15 residues. The germline gives CDR1 SGHDN, CDR2 FVKESK. V was shortened by 0 bases and J by 3 bases, with 11 bases between the two germline ends.

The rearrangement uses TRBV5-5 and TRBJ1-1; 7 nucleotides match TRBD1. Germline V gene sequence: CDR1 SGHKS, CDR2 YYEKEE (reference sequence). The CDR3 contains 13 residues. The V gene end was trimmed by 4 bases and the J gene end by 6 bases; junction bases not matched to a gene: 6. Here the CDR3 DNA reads TGTGCCAGCAGCCCCGGGACAGTCCCTGAAGCTTTCTTT. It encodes CASSPGTVPEAFF. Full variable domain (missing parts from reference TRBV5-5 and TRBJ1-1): DAGVTQSPTHLIKTRGQQVTLRCSPISGHKSVSWYQQVLGQGPQFIFQYYEKEERGRGNFPDRFSARQFPNYSSELNVNALLLGDSALYLCASSPGTVPEAFFGQGTRLTVV.

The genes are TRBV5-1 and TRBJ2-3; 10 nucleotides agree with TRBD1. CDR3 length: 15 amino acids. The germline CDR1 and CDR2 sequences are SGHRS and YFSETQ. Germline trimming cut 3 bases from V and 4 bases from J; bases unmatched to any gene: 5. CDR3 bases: TGCGCCAGCAGCTCGGGACAGGGGCGCTCAGATACGCAGTATTTT. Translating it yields CASSSGQGRSDTQYF.

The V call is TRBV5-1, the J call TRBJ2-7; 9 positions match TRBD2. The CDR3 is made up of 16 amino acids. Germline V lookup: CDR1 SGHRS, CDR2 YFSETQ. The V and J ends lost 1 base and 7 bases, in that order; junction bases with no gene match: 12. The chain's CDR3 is CASSLQAGGTSREQYF. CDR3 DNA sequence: TGCGCCAGCAGCTTGCAGGCGGGGGGGACCTCTCGGGAGCAGTACTTC.

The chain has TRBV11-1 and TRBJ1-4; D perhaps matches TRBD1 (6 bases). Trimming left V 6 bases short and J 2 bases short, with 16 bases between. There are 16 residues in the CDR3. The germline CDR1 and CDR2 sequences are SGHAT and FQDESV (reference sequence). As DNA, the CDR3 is TGTGCCAGCAGTAACGGACAGTTGCGGACTAATGAAAAACTGTTTTTT. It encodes CASSNGQLRTNEKLFF.

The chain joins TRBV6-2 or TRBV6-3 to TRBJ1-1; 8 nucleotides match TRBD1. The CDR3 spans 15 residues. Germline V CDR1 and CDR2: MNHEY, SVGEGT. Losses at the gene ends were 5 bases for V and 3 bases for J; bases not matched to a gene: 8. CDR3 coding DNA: TGTGCCAGCAGTCCAGCGAGGACAGGGCACACTGAAGCTTTCTTT. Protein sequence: CASSPARTGHTEAFF.

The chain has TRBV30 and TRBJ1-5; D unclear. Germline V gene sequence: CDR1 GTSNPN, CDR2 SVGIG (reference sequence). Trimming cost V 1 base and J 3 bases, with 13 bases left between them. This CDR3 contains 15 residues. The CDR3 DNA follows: TGTGCCTGGAGTGCGGAGGCAGACTACAATCAGCCCCAGCATTTT. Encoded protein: CAWSAEADYNQPQHF.

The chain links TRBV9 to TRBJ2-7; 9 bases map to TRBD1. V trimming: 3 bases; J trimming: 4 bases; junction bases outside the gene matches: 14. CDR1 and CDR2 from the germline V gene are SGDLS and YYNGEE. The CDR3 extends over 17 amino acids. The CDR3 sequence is CASSGINTGTGQYEQYF. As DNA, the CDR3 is TGTGCCAGCAGCGGAATAAATACCGGGACAGGGCAATACGAGCAGTACTTC.

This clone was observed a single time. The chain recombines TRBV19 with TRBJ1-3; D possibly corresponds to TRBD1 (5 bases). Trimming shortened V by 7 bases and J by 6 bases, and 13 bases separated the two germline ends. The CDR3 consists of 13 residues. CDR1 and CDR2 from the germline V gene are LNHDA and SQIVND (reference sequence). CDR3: CASTRTNENTIYF. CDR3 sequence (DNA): TGTGCCAGTACCAGGACAAATGAAAACACCATATATTTT.

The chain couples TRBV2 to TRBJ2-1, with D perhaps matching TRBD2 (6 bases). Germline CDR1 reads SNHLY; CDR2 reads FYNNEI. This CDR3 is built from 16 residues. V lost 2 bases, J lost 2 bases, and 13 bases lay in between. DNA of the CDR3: TGTGCCAGCAGTGAAAGGGACTCTCTCACCTACAATGAGCAGTTCTTC. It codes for CASSERDSLTYNEQFF.

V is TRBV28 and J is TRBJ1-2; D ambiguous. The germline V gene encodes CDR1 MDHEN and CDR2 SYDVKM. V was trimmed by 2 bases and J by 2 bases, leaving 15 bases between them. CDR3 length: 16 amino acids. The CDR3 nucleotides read TGTGCCAGCAGTTTAGGGAGCATTGGTGTAAACTATGGCTACACCTTC. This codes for CASSLGSIGVNYGYTF.

CDR3 in amino acids: CASSAYRTEGNTIYF. The CDR3 DNA reads TGTGCCAGCAGCGCTTACAGGACAGAAGGAAACACCATATATTTT. The gene calls are TRBV7-9 and TRBJ1-3; weak D call: TRBD1 (6 bases). The germline V gene encodes CDR1 SEHNR and CDR2 FQNEAQ (reference sequence). This CDR3 has 15 residues. Trimming cost V 5 bases and J 4 bases, with 15 bases left between them.

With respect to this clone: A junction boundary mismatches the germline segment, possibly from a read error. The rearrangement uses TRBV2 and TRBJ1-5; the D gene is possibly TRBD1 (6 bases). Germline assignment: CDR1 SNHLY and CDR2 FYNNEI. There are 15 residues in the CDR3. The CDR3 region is CASSEVGAPDQPQHF. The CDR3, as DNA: TGTGCCAGCAGCGAAGTGGGGGCCCCCGACCAGCCCCAGCATTTT.

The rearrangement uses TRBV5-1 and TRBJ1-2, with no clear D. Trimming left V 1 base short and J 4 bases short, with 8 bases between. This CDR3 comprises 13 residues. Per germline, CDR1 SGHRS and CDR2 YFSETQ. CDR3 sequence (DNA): TGCGCCAGCAGCTTGAGGGAGGGCTATGGCTACACCTTC. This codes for CASSLREGYGYTF.